This passage covers 21 T cell receptor beta chains from one sample sequenced in a study of OX40 agonist ivuxolimab in advanced cancers. Sequencing used immunoSEQ multiplex PCR; TCRdb keeps in-frame clones, though not all of them. The sample lists just over 90,000 clones, under 95% seen once, with about 0.87% in the top ten. This specimen consisted of CD4+ or CD8+ T cells sorted from blood, obtained in a trial of the OX40 agonist ivuxolimab. The receptors were sampled from an adult with an advanced solid tumor such as melanoma, head and neck, liver or kidney cancer.

The V gene is TRBV6-6, the J gene TRBJ1-2, with TRBD1 matching 9 bases. V was pared by 6 bases and J by 4 bases, with 6 bases of the junction left unmatched. CDR3 length: 14 amino acids. Germline loops: CDR1 MNHNY, CDR2 SVGAGI (reference sequence). The DNA of the CDR3 is TGTGCCAGCAGCCGGACAGGGGAGGGCTATGGCTACACCTTC. Protein product: CASSRTGEGYGYTF.

This chain joins TRBV30 and TRBJ1-2, with TRBD1 as a possible D gene (6 bases). Germline CDR1 GTSNPN, CDR2 SVGIG (reference sequence). There are 14 residues in the CDR3. The V and J ends lost 8 bases and 0 bases respectively, with 16 bases between them. The chain's CDR3 is CATTRGSSNYGYTF. In DNA, the CDR3 is TGTGCCACAACAAGGGGGTCATCTAACTATGGCTACACCTTC.

The chain has TRBV5-6 and TRBJ2-5; D is unresolved. The V end lost 4 bases, the J end lost 2 bases, and 18 bases lay between the germline ends. CDR1 SGHDT and CDR2 YYEEEE come from the germline V gene. The CDR3 runs to 16 residues. This chain's CDR3 is CASSQSELRSQETQYF. The DNA for the CDR3 is TGTGCCAGCAGCCAATCGGAACTTCGGAGTCAAGAGACCCAGTACTTC.

This sequence joins TRBV7-9 and TRBJ2-5; TRBD1 might be the D (5 bases). Germline loops: CDR1 SEHNR, CDR2 FQNEAQ (reference sequence). The CDR3 is 15 residues long. V gave up 6 bases and J gave up 2 bases, with 16 bases separating them. Here the CDR3 reads CASRPRTNPQETQYF. In nucleotides, the CDR3 is TGTGCCAGCAGGCCGAGGACAAATCCTCAAGAGACCCAGTACTTC.

This clone was observed a handful of times. This same CDR3 is encoded by further DNA sequences in the sample. The chain couples TRBV7-2 to TRBJ1-5; 7 bases match TRBD1. The CDR3 loop spans 14 amino acids. Trimming removed 5 bases from V and 7 bases from J; junction bases left unmatched: 8. Germline V CDR1 and CDR2: SGHTA, FQGNSA. CDR3 in amino acids: CASSLRQGVQPQHF. The CDR3 region has the DNA TGTGCCAGCAGCCTCAGACAGGGCGTACAGCCCCAGCATTTT.

This clone was seen a single time. The rearrangement links TRBV15 to TRBJ2-2, with D unresolved. The V and J ends lost 0 bases and 0 bases respectively, with 5 bases between them. Germline-derived CDR1 and CDR2 are LNHNV and YYDKDF (reference sequence). The CDR3 is 15 amino acids. The CDR3 DNA reads TGTGCCACCAGCAGAGAACAAGCGAACACCGGGGAGCTGTTTTTT. Its protein product is CATSREQANTGELFF.

The V gene is TRBV11-3, the J gene TRBJ2-3; TRBD2 matches 7 bases. Germline assignment: CDR1 SGHNT and CDR2 YENEEA. With 3 bases clipped from V and 5 bases from J, the junction kept 17 bases outside the gene matches. The CDR3 covers 18 residues. The CDR3 DNA sequence: TGTGCCAGCAGCTTGGGCCTTGCTAGCGGATATGAGAAAGATACGCAGTATTTT. Amino acids: CASSLGLASGYEKDTQYF.

V usage is TRBV28 and J usage is TRBJ1-2; D is unresolved. V gave up 9 bases and J gave up 8 bases, with 25 bases separating them. Germline-derived CDR1 and CDR2 are MDHEN and SYDVKM. The CDR3 runs to 15 residues. CDR3 amino acids: CASSASGFKTGGYTF. In nucleotides, the CDR3 is TGTGCCAGTAGCGCCTCGGGGTTTAAAACTGGGGGCTACACCTTC.

V gene TRBV30 combines with J gene TRBJ2-7; 9 nucleotides align to TRBD2. This CDR3 contains 12 residues. Germline values: CDR1 GTSNPN, CDR2 SVGIG (reference sequence). Trimming took 4 bases from V and 2 from J; bases not matched to a gene: 0. CDR3 protein: CAWTSGTYEQYF. DNA for the CDR3: TGTGCCTGGACTAGCGGGACCTACGAGCAGTACTTC.

The chain employs TRBV7-2 and TRBJ2-2; 9 bases are a match to TRBD2. The CDR3 loop spans 17 amino acids. Germline trimming cut 10 bases from V and 4 bases from J; bases unmatched to any gene: 16. Per germline, CDR1 SGHTA and CDR2 FQGNSA. The CDR3 region has the DNA TGTGCCACCCGCGGGGGGCTGCGGGAGGGTATCACCGGGGAGCTGTTTTTT. Translation gives CATRGGLREGITGELFF.

The V call is TRBV5-8, the J call TRBJ1-2; possible D gene TRBD1, 5 bases. Germline CDR1 and CDR2: SGHTS and YDEGEE. The CDR3 totals 17 residues. Trimming took off 0 bases at V and 5 bases at J, with 20 bases between the two ends. The CDR3 DNA reads TGTGCCAGCAGCTTGGAACCCTTTAACGGGGCGAAATATGGCTACACCTTC. Residues: CASSLEPFNGAKYGYTF.

J is TRBJ2-7 and V is TRBV7-2; D is ambiguous. Looked up from germline, CDR1 is SGHTA and CDR2 is FQGNSA. The CDR3 is made up of 13 amino acids. Trimming removed 5 bases from V and 0 bases from J, with 8 bases in between. The CDR3 reads CASSVVHSYEQYF. DNA for the CDR3: TGTGCCAGCAGCGTAGTACACTCCTACGAGCAGTACTTC.

V gene TRBV11-1 combines with J gene TRBJ2-5; no definite D call. The germline CDR1 and CDR2 sequences are SGHAT and FQDESV (reference sequence). Deletions cut 1 base from V and 5 bases from J, with 8 bases between. CDR3 length: 13 amino acids. CDR3 amino acids: CASSLEGLETQYF. For the CDR3, the DNA is TGTGCCAGCAGCTTAGAAGGGCTGGAGACCCAGTACTTC.

This chain uses TRBV28 with TRBJ1-4; a possible D gene is TRBD1 (6 bases). The germline V gene encodes CDR1 MDHEN and CDR2 SYDVKM. The CDR3 is 14 residues long. V lost 3 bases and J lost 8, with 13 bases in between. The CDR3 reads CASSFGGSGEKLFF. The CDR3, as DNA: TGTGCCAGCAGTTTTGGGGGCTCGGGGGAAAAACTGTTTTTT.

The V and J genes are TRBV11-3 and TRBJ2-6; 9 nucleotides line up with TRBD2. The CDR3 contains 19 residues. CDR1 SGHNT and CDR2 YENEEA come from the germline V gene. J lost 1 base, V lost 6 bases, and 13 bases had no gene match. CDR3 amino acids: CASSPTRGLAGSGANVLTF. CDR3 coding DNA: TGTGCCAGCAGTCCTACCCGGGGACTAGCCGGATCTGGGGCCAACGTCCTGACTTTC.

V usage is TRBV7-3 and J usage is TRBJ2-7; D unresolved. Trimming pared 3 bases from V and 7 bases from J, leaving 13 bases between. Germline CDR1 and CDR2: SGHTA and FQGTGA. There are 13 residues in the CDR3. In DNA form, the CDR3 reads TGTGCCAGCAGCTTGGGTCTGGGCAAGGAGCAGTACTTC. Amino acid sequence: CASSLGLGKEQYF.

The J gene is TRBJ1-6, the V gene TRBV7-9; D not resolved. Trimming removed 1 base from V and 7 bases from J, with 14 bases in between. This CDR3 contains 16 residues. Per the germline V gene, CDR1 is SEHNR and CDR2 is FQNEAQ (reference sequence). The CDR3 DNA reads as TGTGCCAGCAGCTTAGGGGCGACCGAAGGGAATTCACCCCTCCACTTT. It is translated as CASSLGATEGNSPLHF. The complete variable domain, with remaining parts taken from reference TRBV7-9 and TRBJ1-6, reads DTGVSQNPRHKITKRGQNVTFRCDPISEHNRLYWYRQTLGQGPEFLTYFQNEAQLEKSRLLSDRFSAERPKGSFSTLEIQRTEQGDSAMYLCASSLGATEGNSPLHFGNGTRLTVT.

This chain connects TRBV10-3 to TRBJ2-1; TRBD2 is a possible D gene (6 bases). Germline CDR1 reads ENHRY; CDR2 reads SYGVKD. The CDR3 contains 13 residues. Trimming stripped 10 bases from V and 4 bases from J, with 14 bases between. This CDR3 is CASLGTEYNEQFF. CDR3 coding DNA: TGTGCCAGCCTGGGGACTGAATACAATGAGCAGTTCTTC.

Only one count was recorded for this clone. A junction boundary mismatches the germline segment, possibly from a read error. The chain combines TRBV7-7 with TRBJ2-3; D possibly corresponds to TRBD1 (5 bases). CDR3 length: 15 amino acids. CDR1 and CDR2 (germline): SSHAT, FNYEAQ (reference sequence). The CDR3 loop reads CASSLRVSSTDTQYF. DNA of the CDR3: TGTGCTAGCAGCCTCAGGGTTTCCAGCACAGATACGCAGTATTTT.

This clone was counted a single time. V and J are TRBV29-1 and TRBJ2-3; possibly TRBD2 for D (6 bases). The CDR3 runs to 14 residues. The germline V gene encodes CDR1 SQVTM and CDR2 ANQGSEA. V gave up 3 bases and J gave up 4 bases, with 14 bases separating them. The CDR3 DNA sequence: TGCAGCGTTGAGCCTCGGGGGATTCCAGATACGCAGTATTTT. Its protein product is CSVEPRGIPDTQYF.

The chain combines TRBV4-3 with TRBJ2-7; 7 positions agree with TRBD2. Trimming took 4 bases from V and 2 from J; bases not matched to a gene: 8. Germline V gene lookup returns CDR1 LGHNA and CDR2 YSLEER. The CDR3 runs 15 residues. Here the CDR3 reads CASSLPTSSTYEQYF. The CDR3, as DNA: TGCGCCAGCAGCCTACCGACTAGCAGTACCTACGAGCAGTACTTC.